The 30 T cell receptor beta chains listed next were all sequenced from one sample in a study of T cells after posttransplantation cyclophosphamide. Repertoires were generated with immunoSEQ multiplex PCR, while TCRdb's copy carries only in-frame clones and drops some. The sample has approximately 23,000 clones, 95% to 98% seen once. The naive gate required viable CD3+CD4+ or CD3+CD8+ cells with CCR7+CD45RA+CD45RO-CD95-CD27+CD28+ phenotype. Material for sequencing was naive CD4+ T cells sorted from PBMCs. These receptors originate from a man aged 50 to 59 in good health, CMV-negative, and a related stem cell transplant donor.

This rearrangement joins TRBV11-1 to TRBJ1-1, with D unclear. Trimming pared 5 bases from V and 0 bases from J, leaving 13 bases between. The CDR3 covers 15 residues. Germline CDR1 reads SGHAT; CDR2 reads FQDESV (reference sequence). The CDR3 is CASSNRRNMNTEAFF. The CDR3 DNA follows: TGTGCCAGCAGCAACAGACGAAACATGAACACTGAAGCTTTCTTT.

The J gene is TRBJ2-5, the V gene TRBV9; TRBD2 agrees at 9 bases. The CDR3 spans 16 residues. The V gene's germline CDR1 is SGDLS and CDR2 YYNGEE. V lost 0 bases, J lost 3 bases, and 6 bases stayed unmatched. CDR3 protein: CASSVASAGGKETQYF. In nucleotides, the CDR3 is TGTGCCAGCAGCGTAGCTTCCGCGGGAGGGAAAGAGACCCAGTACTTC.

The rearrangement uses TRBV19 and TRBJ1-5; weak D call: TRBD1 (6 bases). This CDR3 has 14 amino acids. Germline CDR1 and CDR2: LNHDA and SQIVND (reference sequence). The V and J ends lost 9 bases and 6 bases respectively, with 18 bases between them. CDR3 DNA sequence: TGTGCCAGCAGACACCGTACAGGGTCTCAGCCCCAGCATTTT. It encodes CASRHRTGSQPQHF.

The rearrangement joins TRBV18 to TRBJ2-2; D is possibly TRBD2 (6 bases). The germline V gene encodes CDR1 KGHSH and CDR2 LQKENI. V was shortened by 5 bases and J by 6 bases, with 13 bases between the two germline ends. The length of the CDR3 is 14 residues. CDR3 region: CASSNFREAGELFF. The CDR3 DNA reads as TGTGCCAGCTCAAACTTCAGGGAGGCCGGGGAGCTGTTTTTT.

This clone is a singleton in its sample. The chain employs TRBV9 and TRBJ2-1; 9 bases match TRBD2. Losses at the gene ends were 4 bases for V and 2 bases for J; bases not matched to a gene: 4. CDR3 length equals 15 residues. Germline V gene lookup returns CDR1 SGDLS and CDR2 YYNGEE. The CDR3 loop reads CASSLSGGTYNEQFF. CDR3 nucleotides: TGTGCCAGCAGCCTTAGCGGGGGAACCTACAATGAGCAGTTCTTC.

The chain recombines TRBV9 with TRBJ2-2, with 11 positions matching TRBD2. CDR1 and CDR2 (germline): SGDLS, YYNGEE. With 4 bases clipped from V and 5 bases from J, the junction kept 13 bases outside the gene matches. The CDR3 extends over 18 amino acids. The DNA of the CDR3 is TGTGCCAGCAGCCCGGGACTAGCGGCGGCGGGGAGTACCGGGGAGCTGTTTTTT. This gives the protein CASSPGLAAAGSTGELFF.

The V and J genes are TRBV7-2 and TRBJ2-7; the D gene is possibly TRBD2 (5 bases). Germline values: CDR1 SGHTA, CDR2 FQGNSA. V was pared by 6 bases and J by 7 bases, with 13 bases between. The CDR3 covers 12 residues. The chain's CDR3 is CASSPGVGEQYF. The CDR3 DNA follows: TGTGCCAGCAGTCCCGGGGTGGGAGAGCAGTACTTC.

V is TRBV18 and J is TRBJ2-1, with 9 bases that match TRBD1. This CDR3 region has 16 residues. The V segment lost 0 bases and the J segment 7 bases; nucleotides outside the gene matches: 7. Germline-derived CDR1 and CDR2 are KGHSH and LQKENI. In DNA, the CDR3 is TGTGCCAGCTCACCACCCCGGGACAGGGAGGGAAATGAGCAGTTCTTC. It yields the protein CASSPPRDREGNEQFF.

Only one count was recorded for this clone. V is TRBV7-6 and J is TRBJ1-1, with 9 bases that match TRBD1. Looked up from germline, CDR1 is SGHVS and CDR2 is FNYEAQ. The CDR3 is 15 amino acids. The V gene end was trimmed by 2 bases and the J gene end by 5 bases; junction bases not matched to a gene: 6. The CDR3 nucleotides read TGTGCCAGCAGCTTACCGGGACAGGGTGGTACTGAAGCTTTCTTT. This gives the protein CASSLPGQGGTEAFF.

The chain has TRBV6-5 and TRBJ2-7, with 8 positions matching TRBD2. CDR1 is MNHEY and CDR2 is SVGAGI in the germline V gene. CDR3 size: 15 residues. With V trimmed by 0 bases and J by 2 bases, 3 bases remained unmatched. CDR3 amino acids: CASSYSTGGAYEQYF. Here the CDR3 DNA reads TGTGCCAGCAGTTACTCGACGGGGGGGGCCTACGAGCAGTACTTC.

The chain joins TRBV5-6 to TRBJ1-1; 8 positions match TRBD1. Germline lookup yields CDR1 SGHDT and CDR2 YYEEEE. The CDR3 has 15 residues. The V and J ends lost 3 bases and 1 base, in that order; junction bases with no gene match: 5. CDR3 nucleotides: TGTGCCAGCAGCTCAACCGGGACAGGGAACACTGAAGCTTTCTTT. Amino acid sequence: CASSSTGTGNTEAFF.

This chain links TRBV5-1 with TRBJ2-7, with 9 nucleotides matching TRBD1. Unmatched junction bases numbered 14, after V lost 4 bases and J lost 3 bases. The CDR3 spans 17 residues. Per germline, CDR1 SGHRS and CDR2 YFSETQ. CDR3 in DNA: TGCGCCAGCAGCCCCCGGGACAGGGTTCGTTTGGTCTACGAGCAGTACTTC. It codes for CASSPRDRVRLVYEQYF.

The chain joins TRBV9 to TRBJ1-2, with D possibly TRBD1 on 6 matching bases. Trimming took 0 bases from V and 4 from J, leaving 13 bases between them. Germline values: CDR1 SGDLS, CDR2 YYNGEE. The CDR3 has 15 amino acids. As DNA, the CDR3 is TGTGCCAGCAGCGTAGGAGGACAGACCCCCTATGGCTACACCTTC. As protein: CASSVGGQTPYGYTF.

This rearrangement joins TRBV7-2 to TRBJ1-2; D gene ambiguous. With 3 bases removed from V and 3 bases from J, the gap between germline ends came to 8 bases. CDR3 size: 13 residues. Germline V gene lookup returns CDR1 SGHTA and CDR2 FQGNSA. The CDR3, as DNA: TGTGCCAGCAGCTTCTACGGGTACTATGGCTACACCTTC. Translation: CASSFYGYYGYTF.

In its sample, this clone was seen once. As DNA, the CDR3 is TGTGCCAGCTCACCACTCCAGGGCAGCGGGCTCAGCACAGATACGCAGTATTTT. It encodes CASSPLQGSGLSTDTQYF. V is TRBV18 and J is TRBJ2-3; D perhaps matches TRBD2 (6 bases). Germline V gives CDR1 KGHSH, CDR2 LQKENI. This CDR3 is 18 amino acids long. The V and J ends lost 1 base and 0 bases respectively, with 17 bases between them.

This chain connects TRBV5-8 to TRBJ2-7, with 11 bases identical to TRBD2. The germline gives CDR1 SGHTS, CDR2 YDEGEE. The ends lost 0 bases at V and 2 bases at J; junction bases unmatched: 4. CDR3 length: 16 residues. CDR3 nucleotide sequence: TGTGCCAGCAGCTTGGCCGGGACTAGCGGTACCTACGAGCAGTACTTC. Translating gives CASSLAGTSGTYEQYF.

The chain couples TRBV25-1 to TRBJ2-7, with D maybe TRBD1 (5 bases). Trimming took off 3 bases at V and 0 bases at J, with 12 bases between the two ends. Germline V gene data show CDR1 as MGHDK and CDR2 as SYGVNS. This CDR3 is 15 amino acids long. This CDR3 is CASSELAGSSYEQYF. In DNA form, the CDR3 reads TGTGCCAGCAGTGAGTTAGCAGGGTCCTCCTACGAGCAGTACTTC.

Only one count was recorded for this clone. This rearrangement joins TRBV6-6 to TRBJ1-2; 8 bases fit TRBD1. The V gene's germline CDR1 is MNHNY and CDR2 SVGAGI (reference sequence). The V segment lost 1 base and the J segment 6 bases; nucleotides outside the gene matches: 4. This CDR3 has 14 residues. The CDR3 DNA is TGTGCCAGCAGTTACTTGGACAGGGCTGATGGCTACACCTTC. It codes for CASSYLDRADGYTF.

The chain recombines TRBV19 with TRBJ1-2; 7 bases are a match to TRBD1. The CDR3 sequence is 13 residues long. Germline-derived CDR1 and CDR2 are LNHDA and SQIVND (reference sequence). V trimming: 6 bases; J trimming: 3 bases; junction bases outside the gene matches: 4. The CDR3 protein is CASRPGGYYGYTF. The CDR3, as DNA: TGTGCCAGTAGGCCAGGGGGATACTATGGCTACACCTTC.

The V and J genes are TRBV6-1 and TRBJ1-2; no clear D gene. Trimming stripped 2 bases from V and 8 bases from J, with 9 bases between. CDR1 and CDR2 from the germline V gene are MNHNS and SASEGT. This CDR3 has 12 amino acids. The CDR3 here is CASSEMEFGYTF. The CDR3 DNA is TGTGCCAGCAGTGAAATGGAGTTCGGCTACACCTTC.

This clone was counted once. The genes are TRBV5-1 and TRBJ1-3; D is undetermined. The germline CDR1 and CDR2 sequences are SGHRS and YFSETQ. V shed 5 bases and J shed 0 bases, with 12 bases lying between them. This CDR3 contains 15 residues. DNA for the CDR3: TGCGCCAGCAGACTGCAACCTCCCTCTGGAAACACCATATATTTT. It yields the protein CASRLQPPSGNTIYF.

The chain links TRBV7-8 to TRBJ2-1; D gene unclear. V was shortened by 5 bases and J by 3 bases, with 8 bases between the two germline ends. Per germline, CDR1 SGHVS and CDR2 FQNEAQ. The CDR3 is 13 residues long. In DNA, the CDR3 is TGTGCCAGCAGCCCCCGACTCTACAATGAGCAGTTCTTC. Its translation: CASSPRLYNEQFF.

In this sample, this clone turned up once. V is TRBV7-9 and J is TRBJ1-1, with D unresolved. The ends were cut back, 5 bases at V and 4 bases at J, with 14 bases in the middle. The germline gives CDR1 SEHNR, CDR2 FQNEAQ (reference sequence). The CDR3 consists of 14 residues. The CDR3 DNA reads TGTGCCAGCAGCCGACCCGGGTTGGGCACTGAAGCTTTCTTT. Translating gives CASSRPGLGTEAFF.

This chain links TRBV7-2 with TRBJ2-3; TRBD2 matches 13 bases. The germline CDR1 and CDR2 sequences are SGHTA and FQGNSA. Trimming at V came to 5 bases and at J to 2 bases, leaving 13 bases not matched to a gene. CDR3 length equals 19 residues. The CDR3 sequence is CASSPRLAGGSVTTDTQYF. As DNA, the CDR3 is TGTGCCAGCAGCCCTCGACTAGCGGGGGGTTCCGTGACCACAGATACGCAGTATTTT.

The chain uses TRBV20-1 and TRBJ2-7, with D tentatively TRBD2 (6 bases). Trimming took off 7 bases at V and 3 bases at J, with 10 bases between the two ends. Germline V CDR1 and CDR2: DFQATT, SNEGSKA (reference sequence). CDR3 length: 11 amino acids. The CDR3 sequence is CSVGEVYEQYF. The CDR3 bases are TGCAGTGTCGGGGAGGTCTACGAGCAGTACTTC.

The V call is TRBV29-1, the J call TRBJ2-5, with TRBD2 identical over 14 bases. The germline V gene has CDR1 SQVTM and CDR2 ANQGSEA. The V gene end was trimmed by 2 bases and the J gene end by 5 bases; junction bases not matched to a gene: 7. The CDR3 totals 16 residues. The CDR3 reads CSVERTSGRPQETQYF. The CDR3 DNA reads TGCAGCGTTGAAAGGACTAGCGGGAGGCCCCAGGAGACCCAGTACTTC.

The V and J genes are TRBV19 and TRBJ2-7; 7 nucleotides line up with TRBD2. Germline V gives CDR1 LNHDA, CDR2 SQIVND (reference sequence). Trimming removed 8 bases from V and 2 bases from J; junction bases left unmatched: 6. The CDR3 spans 13 residues. The chain's CDR3 is CASGAGTTYEQYF. CDR3 bases: TGTGCCAGTGGAGCGGGAACTACCTACGAGCAGTACTTC.

The chain is built from TRBV9 and TRBJ2-3; no reliable D call. This CDR3 has 14 amino acids. CDR1 is SGDLS and CDR2 is YYNGEE in the germline V gene. V lost 1 base and J 2 bases, leaving 8 bases between the germline ends. The DNA of the CDR3 is TGTGCCAGCAGCGTAAGTAGCTCCACAGATACGCAGTATTTT. Translated, it gives CASSVSSSTDTQYF.

The rearrangement links TRBV9 to TRBJ2-1; TRBD2 matches at 10 bases. The CDR3 consists of 15 residues. Per the germline V gene, CDR1 is SGDLS and CDR2 is YYNGEE. V lost 6 bases to trimming and J lost 3 bases; unmatched junction nucleotides: 6. CDR3 in amino acids: CASTLGLADYNEQFF. The CDR3 nucleotides read TGTGCCAGCACTCTCGGACTAGCGGACTACAATGAGCAGTTCTTC. Drawing the rest from reference TRBV9 and TRBJ2-1, the complete variable domain is DSGVTQTPKHLITATGQRVTLRCSPRSGDLSVYWYQQSLDQGLQFLIQYYNGEERAKGNILERFSAQQFPDLHSELNLSSLELGDSALYFCASTLGLADYNEQFFGPGTRLTVL.

The chain joins TRBV19 to TRBJ2-3; TRBD2 agrees at 14 bases. The CDR3 totals 14 residues. From germline, CDR1 is LNHDA and CDR2 SQIVND (reference sequence). Unmatched junction bases numbered 2, after V lost 8 bases and J lost 4 bases. The CDR3 nucleotides are TGTGCCAGTGGACTAGCGGGAGGTTCAGATACGCAGTATTTT. Translation gives CASGLAGGSDTQYF.